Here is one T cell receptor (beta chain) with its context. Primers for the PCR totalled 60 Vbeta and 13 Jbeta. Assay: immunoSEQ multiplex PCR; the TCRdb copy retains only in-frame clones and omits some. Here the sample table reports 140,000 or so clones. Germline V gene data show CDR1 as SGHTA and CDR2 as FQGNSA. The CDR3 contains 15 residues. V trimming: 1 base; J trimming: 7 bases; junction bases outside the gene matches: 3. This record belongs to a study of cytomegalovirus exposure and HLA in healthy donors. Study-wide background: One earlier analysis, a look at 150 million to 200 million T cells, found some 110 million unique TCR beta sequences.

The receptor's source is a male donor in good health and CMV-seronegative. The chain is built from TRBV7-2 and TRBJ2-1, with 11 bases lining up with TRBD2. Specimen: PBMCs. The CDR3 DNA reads TGTGCCAGCAGCTTAGTAGCGGGAGGGCGAAATGAGCAGTTCTTC. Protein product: CASSLVAGGRNEQFF.